These 13 T cell receptor beta chains share one sample of origin, sequenced in a study of T-cell memory formation after mild COVID-19. One entry per CDR3 protein, called by TCRdb with MiXCR from the 5' RACE reads. The table includes nearly 350,000 distinct CDR3 sequences, over 10% detected once. Sequencing input: PBMCs or a T cell subset sorted from them (not recorded which). The origin of the receptors is a man in his late teens or twenties who had mild COVID-19 (a few samples of this study predate the infection). Cell type and time point are not known.

This clonotype was seen only a few times. The J gene is TRBJ2-1, the V gene TRBV6-2 or TRBV6-3, with 10 nucleotides matching TRBD2. The CDR3 has 16 residues. Germline V gene lookup returns CDR1 MNHEY and CDR2 SVGEGT. V was pared by 0 bases and J by 7 bases, with 6 bases of the junction left unmatched. The CDR3 loop is CASSYSQRGGWNEQFF. In nucleotides, the CDR3 is TGTGCCAGCAGTTACTCGCAGCGGGGGGGTTGGAATGAGCAGTTCTTC.

This clonotype has ten or more counts. The genes are TRBV15 and TRBJ2-1; TRBD2 matches 12 bases. The CDR3 is 17 amino acids. V lost 5 bases, J lost 10 bases, and 15 bases stayed unmatched. The germline V gene encodes CDR1 LNHNV and CDR2 YYDKDF (reference sequence). The CDR3: CATSGGLAGRSNSEQFF. The CDR3 DNA follows: TGTGCCACCAGCGGCGGACTAGCGGGGAGATCCAATAGCGAGCAGTTCTTC.

The chain is built from TRBV5-1 and TRBJ2-2; 8 bases line up with TRBD1. This CDR3 contains 15 residues. Germline assignment: CDR1 SGHRS and CDR2 YFSETQ. Trimming cost V 5 bases and J 6 bases; bases outside gene matches: 9. DNA of the CDR3: TGCGCCAGCAGTATGCAGACAGGGGCCCCCGGGGAGCTGTTTTTT. Translated: CASSMQTGAPGELFF.

This clonotype was counted between two and nine times. The chain is built from TRBV20-1 and TRBJ1-5, with D unclear. This CDR3 comprises 12 residues. V lost 3 bases, J lost 7 bases, and 10 bases lay in between. The germline gives CDR1 DFQATT, CDR2 SNEGSKA (reference sequence). This CDR3 is CSASQGEQPQHF. The CDR3 region has the DNA TGCAGTGCTAGTCAAGGTGAACAGCCCCAGCATTTT.

The chain carries TRBV7-8 and TRBJ2-3, with unresolved D. V dropped 7 bases and J dropped 0 bases, with 17 bases sitting between them. Germline CDR1 reads SGHVS; CDR2 reads FQNEAQ. The CDR3 covers 16 residues. In nucleotides, the CDR3 is TGTGCCAGCACCGAACTGCCCTATTCTAGCACAGATACGCAGTATTTT. Amino acid sequence: CASTELPYSSTDTQYF.

This clonotype was seen a handful of times. The J gene is TRBJ1-5, the V gene TRBV5-6, with D unresolved. The CDR3 contains 14 residues. CDR1 SGHDT and CDR2 YYEEEE come from the germline V gene. V lost 3 bases and J 5 bases, leaving 12 bases between the germline ends. The CDR3 is CASSSRDRDQPQHF. Written as DNA, the CDR3 is TGTGCCAGCAGCTCCCGGGATCGGGATCAGCCCCAGCATTTT.

This clonotype was recorded a few times. The J gene is TRBJ2-3, the V gene TRBV10-3, with a tentative D call TRBD1 (5 bases). V was pared by 3 bases and J by 6 bases, with 10 bases between. This CDR3 comprises 13 residues. From germline, CDR1 is ENHRY and CDR2 SYGVKD. DNA for the CDR3: TGTGCCATCAGTGAAGAACAGGCGGATACGCAGTATTTT. This sequence encodes CAISEEQADTQYF.

The chain joins TRBV5-1 to TRBJ2-7; D uncertain. Trimming left V 3 bases short and J 6 bases short, with 13 bases between. This CDR3 spans 13 amino acids. Germline assignment: CDR1 SGHRS and CDR2 YFSETQ. CDR3 in amino acids: CASSSDGRVEQYF. For the CDR3, the DNA is TGCGCCAGCAGCTCGGACGGCCGGGTCGAGCAGTACTTC.

The rearrangement links TRBV29-1 to TRBJ1-2; no reliable D call. The germline V gene encodes CDR1 SQVTM and CDR2 ANQGSEA. Trimming stripped 1 base from V and 5 bases from J, with 17 bases between. This CDR3 region has 15 residues. This CDR3 reads CSVEGGPRYDYGYTF. CDR3 DNA sequence: TGCAGCGTTGAAGGTGGGCCGAGGTATGATTATGGCTACACCTTC.

The chain combines TRBV19 with TRBJ2-3, with D maybe TRBD1 (6 bases). This CDR3 region has 14 residues. Trimming left V 3 bases short and J 6 bases short, with 13 bases between. The germline CDR1 and CDR2 sequences are LNHDA and SQIVND (reference sequence). The CDR3 spells CASSIPGQGDTQYF. The CDR3 DNA reads TGTGCCAGTAGTATTCCGGGCCAGGGGGATACGCAGTATTTT. The full variable domain, rest sourced from reference TRBV19 and TRBJ2-3, is DGGITQSPKYLFRKEGQNVTLSCEQNLNHDAMYWYRQDPGQGLRLIYYSQIVNDFQKGDIAEGYSVSREKKESFPLTVTSAQKNPTAFYLCASSIPGQGDTQYFGPGTRLTVL.

This clonotype turned up a few times. The rearrangement joins TRBV1 to TRBJ1-5. TRBV1 is shown as a pseudogene. This CDR3 has 14 residues. CDR3 sequence reads: CTSSLTRGNQPQHF. The CDR3 bases are TGCACCAGCAGCCTCACAAGAGGCAATCAGCCCCAGCATTTT.

V usage is TRBV7-9 and J usage is TRBJ2-7; D is ambiguous. CDR1 SEHNR and CDR2 FQNEAQ come from the germline V gene (reference sequence). The CDR3 runs 11 residues. Deletions cut 5 bases from V and 7 bases from J, with 9 bases between. The CDR3: CASSLRTEQYF. CDR3 bases: TGTGCCAGCAGCCTCCGGACGGAGCAGTACTTC.

In this sample, this clonotype turned up a few times. The V and J genes are TRBV12-3 or TRBV12-4 and TRBJ1-2; no definite D call. The CDR3 consists of 11 residues. The ends were cut back, 2 bases at V and 5 bases at J, with 3 bases in the middle. The CDR3: CASSLQYGYTF. For the CDR3, the DNA is TGTGCCAGCAGTTTACAGTATGGCTACACCTTC.